This record looks at one T cell receptor (beta chain) sequence and its context. The junction departs from germline at one end; a sequencing error may be responsible. This sample is part of a study of blood T cell repertoires in COVID-19. Profiled with immunoSEQ multiplex PCR; TCRdb holds only in-frame clones, not every one. This sample yields around 260,000 clones, of which approximately 90% are seen a single time; 0.95% to 1.3% belongs to the top ten. The material sequenced was PBMCs or T cells enriched from blood (not recorded which). This TCR was sampled from a woman aged 25 to 39 who had recovered from COVID-19.

This CDR3 is CSAGDELPQHF. CDR3 DNA sequence: TGCAGTGCTGGAGATGAGTTGCCCCAGCATTTT. The V call is TRBV20-1, the J call TRBJ1-5; D unclear. The CDR3 extends over 11 amino acids. Germline CDR1 reads DFQATT; CDR2 reads SNEGSKA (reference sequence).